This T cell receptor beta chain is drawn from a study of T cells in localized non-small cell lung cancer. Generated by immunoSEQ multiplex PCR, the TCRdb table keeps only in-frame clones and is missing some. The sample records roughly 30,000 clones, about 90% being singletons. Study-level points and caveats: Of the tissues analyzed, uninvolved adjacent lung showed maximal T cell clonality, greater than tumor. A denser population of T cells in blood accompanied longer overall survival. Since sequencing was restricted to only one region of the tumor, intratumor heterogeneity remains a possibility. Among the top 100 tumor clones, a median approximately 55 appeared in adjacent lung.

Trimming took off 0 bases at V and 5 bases at J, with 8 bases between the two ends. CDR1 is SGDLS and CDR2 is YYNGEE in the germline V gene. The CDR3 runs 13 residues. Details on this clone: Its antigen is not identified.

The V call is TRBV9, the J call TRBJ1-1; D uncertain. This specimen consisted of peripheral blood mononuclear cells, obtained before any cancer treatment. This sequence was found in a woman aged 40 to 75 with stage III lung adenocarcinoma. CDR3 nucleotides: TGTGCCAGCAGCGTAGAGAGGGCTACTGAAGCTTTCTTT. Translated: CASSVERATEAFF. Together with reference TRBV9 and TRBJ1-1, the CDR3 gives the full variable domain: DSGVTQTPKHLITATGQRVTLRCSPRSGDLSVYWYQQSLDQGLQFLIQYYNGEERAKGNILERFSAQQFPDLHSELNLSSLELGDSALYFCASSVERATEAFFGQGTRLTVV.